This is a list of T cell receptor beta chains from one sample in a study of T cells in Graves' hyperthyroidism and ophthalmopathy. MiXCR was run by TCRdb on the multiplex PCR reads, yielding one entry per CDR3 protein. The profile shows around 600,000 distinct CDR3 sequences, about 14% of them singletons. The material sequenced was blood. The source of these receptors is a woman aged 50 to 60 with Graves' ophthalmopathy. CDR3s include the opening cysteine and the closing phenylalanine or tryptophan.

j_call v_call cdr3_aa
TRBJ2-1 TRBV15 CATTLGRTLTDEQFF
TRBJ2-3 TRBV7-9 CASSKRRTGTDTQYF
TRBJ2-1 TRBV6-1 CASSQEGHYEQFF
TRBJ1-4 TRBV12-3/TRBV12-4 CASRPDRGNEKLFF
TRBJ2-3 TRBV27 CASSPRPGGGTDTQYF
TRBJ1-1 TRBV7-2 CASSLSGTAFEAFF
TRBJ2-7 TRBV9 CASSVGAGGPDGYEQYF
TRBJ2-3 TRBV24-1 CATSDVSGLPLTDTQYF
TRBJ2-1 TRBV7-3 CASSLTGVVLAGDNNEQFF
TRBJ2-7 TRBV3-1 CASSQEWGLENYEQYF
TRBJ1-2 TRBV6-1 CASRAGQGMGYGYTF
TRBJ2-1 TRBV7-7 CASSLGTADYNEQFF
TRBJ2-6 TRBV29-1 CSVAGFSGANVLTF
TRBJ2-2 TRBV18 CASSRGLAGANTGELFF
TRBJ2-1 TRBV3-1 CASSHSHSHGTVYNEQFF
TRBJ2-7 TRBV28 CASTPGRKYEQYF
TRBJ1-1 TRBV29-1 CSVELNWGEAFF
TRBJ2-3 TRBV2 CASRKDRVFTDTQYF
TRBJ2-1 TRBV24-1 CATSDPGQGWDEQFF
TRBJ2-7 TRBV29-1 CSVEDGSPSEQYF
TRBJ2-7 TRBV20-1 CSASRVGGYEQYF
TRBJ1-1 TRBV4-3 CASGHLVDRVGYGAEAFF
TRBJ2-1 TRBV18 CASANRDRALDEQFF
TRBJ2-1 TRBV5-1 CASSSVEANEQFF
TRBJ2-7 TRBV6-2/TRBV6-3 CASTASGSGYEQYF
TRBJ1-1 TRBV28 CASSPFSNTEAFF
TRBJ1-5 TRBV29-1 CSVRQGTSNQPQHF
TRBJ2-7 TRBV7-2 CASSSYRGEQYF
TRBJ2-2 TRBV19 CASSMGLAGGELFF
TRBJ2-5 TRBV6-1 CASRETGFQETQYF
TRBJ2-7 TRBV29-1 CSVADRHTSYEQYF
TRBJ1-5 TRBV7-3 CASSRDRDQPQHF
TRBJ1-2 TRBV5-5 CASSSGPTGYSYTF
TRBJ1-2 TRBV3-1 CASSYGQGYGYTF
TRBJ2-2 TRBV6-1 CASSRPGLAGANTGELFF
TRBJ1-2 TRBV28 CASSFSQNYGYTF
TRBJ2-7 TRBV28 CASSYTGTDEQYF
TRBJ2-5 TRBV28 CASSSAGLAEETQYF
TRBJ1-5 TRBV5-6 CASSFSNGQPQHF
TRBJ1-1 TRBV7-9 CASSEGPFGTEAFF
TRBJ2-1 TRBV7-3 CASSLGNRDNEQFF
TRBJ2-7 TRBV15 CATSRGGLAGGVPYEQYF
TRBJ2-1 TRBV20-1 CSARDPTGRGQFF
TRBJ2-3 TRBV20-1 CSARRLGGSTDTQYF
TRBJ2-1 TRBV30 CAWSLWTGTYNEQFF
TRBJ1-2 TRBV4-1 CASSQAPTSTVGYTF
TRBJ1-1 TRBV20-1 CSASVQGLNTEAFF
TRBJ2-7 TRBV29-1 CSVVWTSLREQYF
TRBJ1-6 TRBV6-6 CASSYSEAGPSYNSPLHF
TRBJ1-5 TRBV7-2 CASSLEFGGRQPQHF
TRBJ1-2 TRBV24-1 CATSDNPGVYGYTF
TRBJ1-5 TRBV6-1 CASSDLPGQPQHF
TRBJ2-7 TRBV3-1 CASSQVDGGYEQYF
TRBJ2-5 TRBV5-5 CASSPNIGAGQETQYF
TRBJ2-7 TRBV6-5 CASRWQRQGINEQYF
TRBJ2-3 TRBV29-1 CSVNPSRTGGTDTQYF
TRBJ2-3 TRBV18 CASSPKSSGAASTDTQCF
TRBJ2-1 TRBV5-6 CASSPPRIWTGLTYNEQFF
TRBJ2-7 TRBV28 CASSLGPYSGRTYEQYF
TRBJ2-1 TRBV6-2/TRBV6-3 CASMSRLNEQFF